These 22 T cell receptor beta chains were sequenced from one sample in a study of shared clonotypes between healthy human individuals. Only CD45RO-negative cells positively selected for CCR7 counted as naive CD8 cells, so terminally differentiated effector memory CD45RA+ cells were excluded. Libraries were prepared by immunoSEQ multiplex PCR; TCRdb keeps only in-frame clonotypes and omits some of them. Among about 1,900,000 clones listed, approximately 95% were seen once. The sample taken for sequencing was naive CD8+ T cells sorted from blood. These receptors originate from a young man in good health.

The chain employs TRBV4-1 and TRBJ2-5; 9 bases agree with TRBD2. V trimming: 1 base; J trimming: 0 bases; junction bases outside the gene matches: 9. The germline gives CDR1 MGHRA, CDR2 YSYEKL. This CDR3 spans 18 amino acids. The CDR3 here is CASSQGSRLAGDQETQYF. CDR3 nucleotide sequence: TGCGCCAGCAGCCAAGGCTCCAGGTTAGCGGGGGACCAAGAGACCCAGTACTTC.

The J gene is TRBJ2-3, the V gene TRBV2; D gene unclear. Germline V gene lookup returns CDR1 SNHLY and CDR2 FYNNEI. There are 15 residues in the CDR3. The germline V and J ends were trimmed by 7 bases and 2 bases, with 16 bases remaining between them. The CDR3: CASKDGKDPTDTQYF. CDR3 coding DNA: TGTGCCAGCAAAGACGGCAAGGATCCCACAGATACGCAGTATTTT.

This chain links TRBV7-6 with TRBJ2-2; the D gene is possibly TRBD1 (5 bases). With 1 base removed from V and 4 bases from J, the gap between germline ends came to 10 bases. Germline V lookup: CDR1 SGHVS, CDR2 FNYEAQ. This CDR3 has 15 residues. CDR3: CASSLEAGITGELFF. The CDR3 bases are TGTGCCAGCAGCTTAGAGGCAGGGATCACCGGGGAGCTGTTTTTT. Based on the CDR3 plus reference TRBV7-6 and TRBJ2-2, the full variable domain is GAGVSQSPRYKVTKRGQDVALRCDPISGHVSLYWYRQALGQGPEFLTYFNYEAQQDKSGLPNDRFSAERPEGSISTLTIQRTEQRDSAMYRCASSLEAGITGELFFGEGSRLTVL.

The rearrangement uses TRBV10-3 and TRBJ2-3; maybe TRBD2 (6 bases). Germline loops: CDR1 ENHRY, CDR2 SYGVKD. This CDR3 comprises 17 residues. The V gene lost 0 bases and the J gene lost 2 bases, with 15 bases spanning the gap. Written as DNA, the CDR3 is TGTGCCATCAGTGAGTCGGGTAGCGCGGGGTACACAGATACGCAGTATTTT. As protein: CAISESGSAGYTDTQYF.

The J gene is TRBJ2-2, the V gene TRBV6-1; D may be TRBD2 (6 bases). V lost 6 bases, J lost 5 bases, and 13 bases lay in between. The CDR3 is 14 amino acids. Germline lookup yields CDR1 MNHNS and CDR2 SASEGT. The CDR3 DNA sequence: TGTGCCAGCAGCAGGTCCGCGGGGACCGGGGAGCTGTTTTTT. This translates into CASSRSAGTGELFF.

The chain employs TRBV19 and TRBJ2-7; 10 bases fit TRBD1. This CDR3 spans 14 amino acids. Germline CDR1 and CDR2: LNHDA and SQIVND (reference sequence). V lost 2 bases, J lost 6 bases, and 4 bases stayed unmatched. CDR3 coding DNA: TGTGCCAGTAGTATAATCGGGACAGGGGTCGAGCAGTACTTC. Its protein is CASSIIGTGVEQYF. Full variable domain (outside the CDR3, taken from reference TRBV19 and TRBJ2-7): DGGITQSPKYLFRKEGQNVTLSCEQNLNHDAMYWYRQDPGQGLRLIYYSQIVNDFQKGDIAEGYSVSREKKESFPLTVTSAQKNPTAFYLCASSIIGTGVEQYFGPGTRLTVT.

This sequence joins TRBV4-1 and TRBJ1-4; 7 bases align to TRBD1. V dropped 5 bases and J dropped 5; count of bases not matched to a gene: 14. CDR3 length: 17 amino acids. Per the germline V gene, CDR1 is MGHRA and CDR2 is YSYEKL. The CDR3 DNA follows: TGCGCCAGCAGCTTCTACGCGGGGACAGCTGGAAATGAAAAACTGTTTTTT. Its protein is CASSFYAGTAGNEKLFF.

The chain's CDR3 is CASSSRTGSYEQYF. CDR3 in DNA: TGCGCCAGCAGCTCCCGGACAGGGTCCTACGAGCAGTACTTC. The chain couples TRBV5-1 to TRBJ2-7; 8 nucleotides agree with TRBD1. The CDR3 has 14 amino acids. J lost 1 base, V lost 3 bases, and 3 bases had no gene match. In germline, CDR1 is SGHRS, CDR2 YFSETQ.

The chain's CDR3 is CASSPEGGAMTGELFF. Here the CDR3 DNA reads TGTGCCAGCAGCCCGGAAGGGGGCGCAATGACCGGGGAGCTGTTTTTT. The chain is built from TRBV2 and TRBJ2-2; TRBD1 aligns across 7 bases. Germline V lookup: CDR1 SNHLY, CDR2 FYNNEI. The CDR3 extends over 16 amino acids. The J segment lost 5 bases and the V segment lost 6 bases, leaving 12 bases of the junction unmatched.

J is TRBJ2-7 and V is TRBV27, with D uncertain. Germline assignment: CDR1 MNHEY and CDR2 SMNVEV (reference sequence). The V gene lost 5 bases and the J gene lost 4 bases, with 15 bases spanning the gap. This CDR3 is 14 amino acids long. The DNA for the CDR3 is TGTGCCAGCAGTCCGGGTCTAATTGGGTACGAGCAGTACTTC. This gives the protein CASSPGLIGYEQYF.

This clone was seen more than once but under ten times. V is TRBV9 and J is TRBJ2-7; possibly TRBD1 for D (6 bases). V lost 4 bases and J lost 2, with 19 bases in between. Germline assignment: CDR1 SGDLS and CDR2 YYNGEE. This CDR3 contains 16 residues. The CDR3 nucleotides are TGTGCCAGCAGCTTAATAGCAGGGGCGTTTCCCTACGAGCAGTACTTC. Encoded protein: CASSLIAGAFPYEQYF. Full variable domain (outside the CDR3, taken from reference TRBV9 and TRBJ2-7): DSGVTQTPKHLITATGQRVTLRCSPRSGDLSVYWYQQSLDQGLQFLIQYYNGEERAKGNILERFSAQQFPDLHSELNLSSLELGDSALYFCASSLIAGAFPYEQYFGPGTRLTVT.

This clone was counted between two and nine times. This CDR3 is also generated by other DNA sequences in the sample. V gene TRBV7-9 combines with J gene TRBJ1-2; D may be TRBD1 (5 bases). The CDR3 extends over 13 amino acids. Per the germline V gene, CDR1 is SEHNR and CDR2 is FQNEAQ (reference sequence). V lost 1 base to trimming and J lost 4 bases, with 7 bases between them. The chain's CDR3 is CASSLVGVYGYTF. The CDR3 DNA reads as TGTGCCAGCAGCTTAGTGGGGGTCTATGGCTACACCTTC.

This chain connects TRBV11-2 to TRBJ2-2; D is unresolved. Trimming removed 1 base from V and 8 bases from J, with 14 bases in between. This CDR3 contains 15 residues. The germline gives CDR1 SGHAT, CDR2 FQNNGV. This CDR3 reads CASSLVVVVTGELFF. The CDR3 DNA reads as TGTGCCAGCAGCTTAGTTGTGGTTGTGACTGGGGAGCTGTTTTTT. Looking up the rest from reference TRBV11-2 and TRBJ2-2 gives the full variable domain: EAGVAQSPRYKIIEKRQSVAFWCNPISGHATLYWYQQILGQGPKLLIQFQNNGVVDDSQLPKDRFSAERLKGVDSTLKIQPAKLEDSAVYLCASSLVVVVTGELFFGEGSRLTVL.

The rearrangement joins TRBV10-3 to TRBJ2-5, with TRBD2 matching over 9 bases. Germline V lookup: CDR1 ENHRY, CDR2 SYGVKD. The CDR3 extends over 17 amino acids. Losses at the gene ends were 2 bases for V and 6 bases for J; bases not matched to a gene: 13. CDR3 sequence (DNA): TGTGCCATCAGTGAGGATTTGTTCGCGGGAGGGCTGCAGACCCAGTACTTC. Translated: CAISEDLFAGGLQTQYF.

Note on this clone: Other DNA sequences in the same sample also yield this CDR3. This sequence joins TRBV5-4 and TRBJ2-3; 9 bases are shared with TRBD2. Germline values: CDR1 SGHNT, CDR2 YYREEE (reference sequence). The V segment lost 0 bases and the J segment 6 bases; nucleotides outside the gene matches: 5. The CDR3 spans 15 residues. CDR3 sequence: CASSLGLAGGDTQYF. The CDR3 bases are TGTGCCAGCAGCTTGGGTCTTGCGGGAGGGGATACGCAGTATTTT.

This clone was seen a single time. The same CDR3 also results from other DNA sequences found in this sample. Here the CDR3 reads CASSLARQGAYEQYF. The CDR3, as DNA: TGTGCCAGCAGCTTAGCCCGACAGGGGGCCTACGAGCAGTACTTC. V is TRBV7-8 and J is TRBJ2-7, with 9 bases aligning to TRBD1. The CDR3 has 15 amino acids. Germline V gene sequence: CDR1 SGHVS, CDR2 FQNEAQ. The V and J ends lost 0 bases and 2 bases, in that order; junction bases with no gene match: 2.

This clone was recorded only once. This sequence joins TRBV7-9 and TRBJ2-1; perhaps D is TRBD1 or TRBD2 (5 bases each). Germline V CDR1 and CDR2: SEHNR, FQNEAQ (reference sequence). The CDR3 has 15 amino acids. V lost 8 bases to trimming and J lost 2 bases, with 16 bases between them. The CDR3 sequence is CASLSGRGAYNEQFF. For the CDR3, the DNA is TGTGCCAGCCTCTCGGGGAGAGGGGCCTACAATGAGCAGTTCTTC.

The J gene is TRBJ2-5, the V gene TRBV9; maybe TRBD2 (7 bases). Trimming pared 6 bases from V and 2 bases from J, leaving 17 bases between. The CDR3 has 15 residues. From germline, CDR1 is SGDLS and CDR2 YYNGEE. The CDR3, as DNA: TGTGCCAGCACCTTGGCGGGGGCCTCTCAAGAGACCCAGTACTTC. Protein: CASTLAGASQETQYF.

This clone occurred a few times. The chain joins TRBV19 to TRBJ1-5, with D maybe TRBD1 (5 bases). V shed 2 bases and J shed 3 bases, with 14 bases lying between them. The CDR3 is 16 residues long. Per germline, CDR1 LNHDA and CDR2 SQIVND (reference sequence). CDR3 nucleotide sequence: TGTGCCAGTAGTATATTGGGAGGGGCGGTCAATCAGCCCCAGCATTTT. Amino acid sequence: CASSILGGAVNQPQHF.

This clone appeared a single time. CDR3 amino acids: CASSATGVPYEQYF. Written as DNA, the CDR3 is TGTGCCAGTAGTGCGACAGGGGTCCCCTACGAGCAGTACTTC. The gene calls are TRBV19 and TRBJ2-7; 8 nucleotides line up with TRBD1. Germline V gene data show CDR1 as LNHDA and CDR2 as SQIVND (reference sequence). The CDR3 is 14 residues long. Trimming at V came to 5 bases and at J to 2 bases, leaving 5 bases not matched to a gene.

The J gene is TRBJ2-5, the V gene TRBV10-2, with 10 bases identical to TRBD1. J gave up 4 bases and V 11 bases, and 10 bases lay outside the gene matches. The V gene's germline CDR1 is WSHSY and CDR2 SAAADI. The CDR3 consists of 14 residues. CDR3 coding DNA: TGCGCCGTAAGGGGACAGGGGATAGGAGAGACCCAGTACTTC. This translates into CAVRGQGIGETQYF.

The chain has TRBV19 and TRBJ1-5; D gene uncertain. Germline V gene sequence: CDR1 LNHDA, CDR2 SQIVND (reference sequence). Trimming pared 5 bases from V and 0 bases from J, leaving 11 bases between. The CDR3 sequence is 15 residues long. This chain's CDR3 is CASSLEEYSNQPQHF. The CDR3 nucleotides read TGTGCCAGTAGTCTTGAGGAGTATAGCAATCAGCCCCAGCATTTT.